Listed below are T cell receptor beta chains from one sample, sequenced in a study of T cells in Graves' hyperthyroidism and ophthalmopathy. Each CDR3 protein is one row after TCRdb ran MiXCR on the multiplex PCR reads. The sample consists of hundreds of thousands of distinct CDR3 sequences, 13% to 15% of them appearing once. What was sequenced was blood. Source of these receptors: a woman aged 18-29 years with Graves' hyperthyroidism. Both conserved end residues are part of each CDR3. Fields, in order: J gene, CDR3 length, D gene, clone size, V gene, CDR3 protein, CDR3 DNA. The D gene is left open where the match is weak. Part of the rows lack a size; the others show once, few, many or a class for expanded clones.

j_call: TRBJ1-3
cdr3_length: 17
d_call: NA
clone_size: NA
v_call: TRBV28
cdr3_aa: CASSLWLHTGTGNTIYF
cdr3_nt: TGTGCCAGCAGTTTGTGGCTACACACAGGGACGGGAAACACCATATATTTT

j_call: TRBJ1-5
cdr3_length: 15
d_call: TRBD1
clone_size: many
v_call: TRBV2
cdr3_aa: CASRRNGQDHQPQHF
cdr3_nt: TGTGCCAGCAGACGGAACGGACAGGATCATCAGCCCCAGCATTTT

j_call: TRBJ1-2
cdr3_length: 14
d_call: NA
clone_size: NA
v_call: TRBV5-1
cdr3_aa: CASSFDSANYGYTF
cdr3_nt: TGCGCCAGCAGCTTTGACAGCGCTAACTATGGCTACACCTTC

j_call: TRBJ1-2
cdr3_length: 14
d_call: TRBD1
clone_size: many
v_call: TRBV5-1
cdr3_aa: CASSLKGQGIGYTF
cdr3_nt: TGCGCCAGCAGCTTGAAGGGACAGGGTATTGGCTACACCTTC

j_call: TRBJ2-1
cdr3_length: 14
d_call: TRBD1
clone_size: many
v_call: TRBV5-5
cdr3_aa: CASSTKDRFDEQFF
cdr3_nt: TGTGCCAGCAGCACTAAGGACAGGTTCGATGAGCAGTTCTTC

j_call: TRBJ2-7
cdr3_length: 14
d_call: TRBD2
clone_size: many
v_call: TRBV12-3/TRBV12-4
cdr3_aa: CASRPGLADYEQYF
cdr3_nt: TGTGCCAGCAGACCGGGACTAGCGGACTACGAGCAGTACTTC

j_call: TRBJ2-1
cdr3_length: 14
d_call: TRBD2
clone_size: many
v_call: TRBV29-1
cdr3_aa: CSMPAGGSYNEQFF
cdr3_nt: TGCAGCATGCCAGCGGGAGGATCCTACAATGAGCAGTTCTTC

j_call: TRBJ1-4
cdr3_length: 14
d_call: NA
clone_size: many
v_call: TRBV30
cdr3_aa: CAWSVPGEFEKLFF
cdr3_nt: TGTGCCTGGAGTGTGCCGGGGGAGTTTGAAAAACTGTTTTTT

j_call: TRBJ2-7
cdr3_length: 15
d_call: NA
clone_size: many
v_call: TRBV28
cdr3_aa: CASSTTGDSSYEQYF
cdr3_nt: TGTGCCAGCAGTACGACAGGAGATAGCTCCTACGAGCAGTACTTC

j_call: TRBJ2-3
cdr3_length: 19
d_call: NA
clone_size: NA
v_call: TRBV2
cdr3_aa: CASRGAGGQSKRNTDTQCF
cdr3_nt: TGTGCCAGCAGGGGGGCCGGGGGCCAAAGCAAGAGGAACACAGATACGCAGTGTTTT

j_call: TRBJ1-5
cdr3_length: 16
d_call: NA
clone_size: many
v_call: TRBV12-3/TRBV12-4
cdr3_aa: CASTYGGGRSNQPQHF
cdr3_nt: TGTGCCAGCACCTACGGAGGGGGACGGAGCAATCAGCCCCAGCATTTT

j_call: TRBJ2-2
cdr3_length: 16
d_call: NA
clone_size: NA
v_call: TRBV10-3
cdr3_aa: CATTGKAPQGTGELFF
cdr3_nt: TGTGCCACCACAGGGAAGGCCCCGCAGGGCACCGGGGAGCTGTTTTTT

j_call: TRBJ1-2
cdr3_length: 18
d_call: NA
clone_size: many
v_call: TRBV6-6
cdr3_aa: CASSYSYLLTRVGDGYTF
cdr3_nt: TGTGCCAGCAGTTACTCTTATCTTCTCACCAGGGTTGGAGATGGCTACACCTTC

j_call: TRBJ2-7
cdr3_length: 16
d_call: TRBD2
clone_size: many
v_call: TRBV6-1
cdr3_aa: CASRGTSGRRSYEQYF
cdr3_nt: TGTGCCAGCAGGGGGACTAGCGGGAGGCGGTCCTACGAGCAGTACTTC

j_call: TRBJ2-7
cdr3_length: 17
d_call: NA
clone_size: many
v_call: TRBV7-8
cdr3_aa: CASSSNLQNPTSYEQYF
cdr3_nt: TGTGCCAGCAGTTCTAATTTACAGAACCCGACCTCCTACGAGCAGTACTTC

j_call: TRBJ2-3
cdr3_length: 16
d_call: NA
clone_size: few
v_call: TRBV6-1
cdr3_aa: CASSLAPDRSTDTQYF
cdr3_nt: TGTGCCAGCAGTCTAGCGCCTGATAGGAGCACAGATACGCAGTATTTT

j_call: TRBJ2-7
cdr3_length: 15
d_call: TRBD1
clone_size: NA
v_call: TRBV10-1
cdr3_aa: CATPEPGTALSEQYF
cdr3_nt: TGCGCCACCCCGGAACCCGGGACAGCCCTTTCCGAGCAGTACTTC

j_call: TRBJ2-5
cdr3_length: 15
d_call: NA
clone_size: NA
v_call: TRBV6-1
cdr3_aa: CASSPRLYGGETQYF
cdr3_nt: TGTGCCAGCAGTCCGCGACTCTACGGGGGAGAGACCCAGTACTTC

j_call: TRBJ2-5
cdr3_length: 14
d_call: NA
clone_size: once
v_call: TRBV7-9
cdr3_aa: CASSYRDTEETQYF
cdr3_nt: TGTGCCAGCAGCTACCGGGACACCGAAGAGACCCAGTACTTC

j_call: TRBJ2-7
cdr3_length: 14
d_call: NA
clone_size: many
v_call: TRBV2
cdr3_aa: CASHLHVDRYEQYF
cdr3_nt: TGTGCCAGCCACTTGCATGTAGATCGCTACGAGCAGTACTTC

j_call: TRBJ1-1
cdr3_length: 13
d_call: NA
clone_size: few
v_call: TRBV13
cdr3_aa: CASSLFRGAEAFF
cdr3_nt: TGTGCCAGCAGCCTCTTCAGGGGCGCTGAAGCTTTCTTT

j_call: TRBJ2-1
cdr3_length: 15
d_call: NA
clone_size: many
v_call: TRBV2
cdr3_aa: CASSENGVRYNEQFF
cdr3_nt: TGTGCCAGCAGTGAGAACGGGGTGCGCTACAATGAGCAGTTCTTC

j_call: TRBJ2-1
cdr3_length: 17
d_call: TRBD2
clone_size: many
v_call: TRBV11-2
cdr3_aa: CASSPDSELAGVSGQFF
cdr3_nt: TGTGCCAGCAGCCCGGATAGCGAGCTAGCGGGAGTAAGTGGACAGTTCTTC

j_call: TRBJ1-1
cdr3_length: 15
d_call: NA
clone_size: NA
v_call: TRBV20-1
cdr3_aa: CSASHEGGRSTEAFF
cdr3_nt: TGCAGTGCTTCCCACGAGGGGGGGAGGAGCACTGAAGCTTTCTTT

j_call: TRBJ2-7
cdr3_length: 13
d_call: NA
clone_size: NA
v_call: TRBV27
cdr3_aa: CASRRDRSYEQYF
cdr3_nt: TGTGCCAGCAGGAGGGACCGCTCCTACGAGCAGTACTTC

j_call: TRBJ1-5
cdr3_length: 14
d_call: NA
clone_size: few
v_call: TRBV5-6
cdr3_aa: CASSLRGQVQPQHF
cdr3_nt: TGTGCCAGCAGCCTGCGGGGGCAGGTTCAGCCCCAGCATTTT

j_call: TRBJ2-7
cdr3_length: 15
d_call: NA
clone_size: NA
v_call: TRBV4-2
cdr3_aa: CASSQAEGTSYEQYF
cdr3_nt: TGTGCCAGCAGCCAAGCGGAGGGAACAAGCTACGAGCAGTACTTC

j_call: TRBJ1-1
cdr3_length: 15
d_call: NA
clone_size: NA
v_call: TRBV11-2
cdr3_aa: CASSLEWQGNTEAFF
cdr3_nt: TGTGCCAGCAGCTTAGAGTGGCAGGGGAACACTGAAGCTTTCTTT

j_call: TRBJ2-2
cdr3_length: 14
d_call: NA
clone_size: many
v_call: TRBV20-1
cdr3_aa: CSARLSGNTGELFF
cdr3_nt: TGCAGTGCTAGGCTTAGCGGGAACACCGGGGAGCTGTTTTTT

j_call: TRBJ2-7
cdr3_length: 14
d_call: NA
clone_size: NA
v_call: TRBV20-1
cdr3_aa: CSARVSGTPYEQYF
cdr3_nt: TGCAGTGCTAGAGTAAGCGGTACCCCCTACGAGCAGTACTTC

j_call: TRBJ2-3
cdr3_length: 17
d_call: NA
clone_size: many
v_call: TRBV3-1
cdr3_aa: CASSQGPPLAAVDTQYF
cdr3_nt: TGTGCCAGCAGCCAAGGCCCACCTCTGGCGGCCGTGGATACGCAGTATTTT

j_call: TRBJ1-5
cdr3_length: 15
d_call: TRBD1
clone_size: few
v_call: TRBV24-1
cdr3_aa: CATSDGTGNNQPQHF
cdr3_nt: TGTGCCACCAGTGATGGGACAGGCAACAATCAGCCCCAGCATTTT

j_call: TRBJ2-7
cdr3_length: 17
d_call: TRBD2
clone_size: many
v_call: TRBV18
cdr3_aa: CASSPQGLAGVINEQYF
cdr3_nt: TGTGCCAGCTCACCCCAAGGACTAGCGGGAGTAATTAACGAGCAGTACTTC

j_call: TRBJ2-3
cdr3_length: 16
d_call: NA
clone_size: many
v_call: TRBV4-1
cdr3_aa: CASSQGAGVIPDTQYF
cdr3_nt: TGCGCCAGCAGCCAAGGAGCAGGGGTGATCCCAGATACGCAGTATTTT

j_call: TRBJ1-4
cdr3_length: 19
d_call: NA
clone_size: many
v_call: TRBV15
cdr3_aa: CATSSGRGRGSALDEKLFF
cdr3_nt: TGTGCCACCAGCAGTGGTCGTGGCAGGGGTTCGGCCCTCGATGAAAAACTGTTTTTT

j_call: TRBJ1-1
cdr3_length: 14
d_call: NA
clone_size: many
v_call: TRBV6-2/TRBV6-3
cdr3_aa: CASSYETGVTEAFF
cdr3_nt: TGTGCCAGCAGTTACGAGACAGGAGTCACTGAAGCTTTCTTT

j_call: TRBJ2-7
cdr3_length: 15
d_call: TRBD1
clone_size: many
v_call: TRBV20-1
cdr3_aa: CSASLWDRGYYEQYF
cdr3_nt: TGCAGTGCTAGCCTTTGGGACAGGGGGTACTACGAGCAGTACTTC

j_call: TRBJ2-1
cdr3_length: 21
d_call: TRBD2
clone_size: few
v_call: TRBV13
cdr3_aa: CASSLVTGRIAGDGGGNEQFF
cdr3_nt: TGTGCCAGCAGCTTAGTAACCGGCAGGATAGCGGGAGACGGAGGGGGGAATGAGCAGTTCTTC

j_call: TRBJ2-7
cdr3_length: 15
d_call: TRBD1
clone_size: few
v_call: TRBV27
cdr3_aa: CASSLSGQGTYEQYF
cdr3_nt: TGTGCCAGCAGTTTATCGGGACAGGGAACCTACGAGCAGTACTTC

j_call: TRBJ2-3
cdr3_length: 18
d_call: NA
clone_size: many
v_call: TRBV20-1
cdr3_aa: CSARDPRGAEPRPDTQYF
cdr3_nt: TGCAGTGCTAGAGATCCTAGAGGGGCGGAACCCCGTCCGGATACGCAGTATTTT

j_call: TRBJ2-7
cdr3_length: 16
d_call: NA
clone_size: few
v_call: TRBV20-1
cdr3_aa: CSASNPQSGTTSEQYF
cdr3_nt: TGCAGTGCTAGTAATCCTCAGTCCGGGACAACCAGCGAGCAGTACTTC

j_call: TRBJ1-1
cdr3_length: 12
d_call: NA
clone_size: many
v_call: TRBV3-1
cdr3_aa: CASSQPGTEAFF
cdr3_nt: TGTGCCAGCAGCCAACCAGGGACTGAAGCTTTCTTT

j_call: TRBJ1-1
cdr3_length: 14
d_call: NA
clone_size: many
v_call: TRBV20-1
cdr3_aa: CSARGYQGDTEAFF
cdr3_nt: TGCAGTGCTAGGGGGTATCAGGGAGACACTGAAGCTTTCTTT

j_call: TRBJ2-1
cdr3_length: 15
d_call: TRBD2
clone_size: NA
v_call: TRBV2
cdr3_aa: CASREAGLADNEQFF
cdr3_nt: TGTGCCAGCAGGGAAGCGGGACTAGCGGACAATGAGCAGTTCTTC

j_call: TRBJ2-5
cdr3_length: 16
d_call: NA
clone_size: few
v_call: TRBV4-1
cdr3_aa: CASSQSRGGGVKTQYF
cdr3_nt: TGCGCCAGCAGCCAAAGTAGGGGCGGAGGGGTAAAGACCCAGTACTTC

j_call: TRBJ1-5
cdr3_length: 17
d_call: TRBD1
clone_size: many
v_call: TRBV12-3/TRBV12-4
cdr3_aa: CASTPDRARMGNQPQHF
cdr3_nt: TGTGCCAGCACCCCGGACAGGGCCCGTATGGGCAATCAGCCCCAGCATTTT

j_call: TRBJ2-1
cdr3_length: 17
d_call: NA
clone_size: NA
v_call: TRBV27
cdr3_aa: CASSFLGTYSITNEQFF
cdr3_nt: TGTGCCAGCAGTTTCCTAGGGACTTACAGTATCACCAATGAGCAGTTCTTC

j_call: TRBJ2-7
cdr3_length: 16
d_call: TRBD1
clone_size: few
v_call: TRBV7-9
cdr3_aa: CASSFPPGGLSYEQYF
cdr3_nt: TGTGCCAGCAGCTTTCCGCCAGGGGGCCTTTCCTACGAGCAGTACTTC

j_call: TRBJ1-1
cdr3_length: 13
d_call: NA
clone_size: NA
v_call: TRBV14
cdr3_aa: CASSRGLGRGAFF
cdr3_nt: TGTGCCAGCAGCCGAGGCCTGGGACGTGGAGCTTTCTTT

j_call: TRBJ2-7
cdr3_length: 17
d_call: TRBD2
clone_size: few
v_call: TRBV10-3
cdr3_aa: CAIREPSLAGGSYEQYF
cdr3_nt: TGTGCCATCAGGGAACCTTCACTAGCGGGAGGTTCCTACGAGCAGTACTTC

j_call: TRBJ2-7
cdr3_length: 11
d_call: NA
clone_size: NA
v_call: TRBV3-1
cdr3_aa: CASSQDRGQYF
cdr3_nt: TGTGCCAGCAGCCAAGACAGGGGGCAGTACTTC

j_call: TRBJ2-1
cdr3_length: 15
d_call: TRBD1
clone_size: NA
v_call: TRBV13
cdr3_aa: CASSPDRALRNEQFF
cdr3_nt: TGTGCCAGCAGCCCTGACAGGGCACTTCGTAATGAGCAGTTCTTC

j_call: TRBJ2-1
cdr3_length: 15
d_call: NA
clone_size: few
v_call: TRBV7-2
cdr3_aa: CASRDARGSWYEQFF
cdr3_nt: TGTGCCAGCCGAGATGCCCGGGGGAGTTGGTATGAGCAGTTCTTC

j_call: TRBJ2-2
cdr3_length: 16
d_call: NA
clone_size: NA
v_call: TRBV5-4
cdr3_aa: CASIDPGGPQNGELFF
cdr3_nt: TGTGCCAGCATCGACCCCGGAGGCCCACAGAACGGGGAGCTGTTTTTT

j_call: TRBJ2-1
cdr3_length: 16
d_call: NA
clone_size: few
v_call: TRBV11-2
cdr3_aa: CASSLAPAFSYNEQFF
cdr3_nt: TGTGCCAGCAGCTTAGCGCCGGCGTTCTCCTACAATGAGCAGTTCTTC